One sample yielded the 16 T cell receptor beta chains listed below, sequenced in a study of T-cell memory formation after mild COVID-19. MiXCR was run by TCRdb on the 5' RACE reads, yielding one entry per CDR3 protein. This table holds around 390,000 distinct CDR3 sequences, roughly 15% found once. The source material was PBMCs or a T cell subset sorted from them (not recorded which). The receptors shown here come from a man between 18 and 35 years old who had mild COVID-19 (a few samples of this study predate the infection). Cell type and time point are not known.

The CDR3 reads CASSNFAARRVYEQYF. As DNA, the CDR3 is TGTGCCAGCAGTAACTTTGCGGCCCGGAGGGTGTACGAGCAGTACTTC. This sequence joins TRBV6-6 and TRBJ2-7; a possible D gene is TRBD2 (6 bases). V dropped 5 bases and J dropped 4 bases, with 21 bases sitting between them. Germline assignment: CDR1 MNHNY and CDR2 SVGAGI (reference sequence). This CDR3 region has 16 residues.

This clonotype was detected only a few times. This rearrangement joins TRBV11-2 to TRBJ2-4, with D perhaps TRBD1 or TRBD2 (6 bases each). CDR3 size: 15 residues. Germline lookup yields CDR1 SGHAT and CDR2 FQNNGV. Trimming removed 5 bases from V and 4 bases from J, with 15 bases in between. The CDR3, as DNA: TGTGCCAGCAGCCCGGGGGCCCGATCTAAAAACATTCAGTACTTC. Translation gives CASSPGARSKNIQYF.

This clonotype was counted a few times. The rearrangement links TRBV6-5 to TRBJ2-2; 8 nucleotides align to TRBD1. The germline CDR1 and CDR2 sequences are MNHEY and SVGAGI. V lost 6 bases to trimming and J lost 3 bases; unmatched junction nucleotides: 9. CDR3 size: 16 residues. The CDR3, as DNA: TGTGCCAGCAGCATCACCAGGGGGCTAGACACCGGGGAGCTGTTTTTT. Encoded protein: CASSITRGLDTGELFF.

The genes are TRBV7-9 and TRBJ2-1; 9 nucleotides agree with TRBD2. With 0 bases clipped from V and 2 bases from J, the junction kept 8 bases outside the gene matches. CDR1 SEHNR and CDR2 FQNEAQ come from the germline V gene (reference sequence). The CDR3 spans 18 residues. CDR3 coding DNA: TGTGCCAGCAGCTTAGCGCGGAGTAGCGGGAGCCCCTACAATGAGCAGTTCTTC. Translating it yields CASSLARSSGSPYNEQFF.

This clonotype was counted between two and nine times. The chain links TRBV29-1 to TRBJ1-5; possibly TRBD1 for D (5 bases). Germline V gene lookup returns CDR1 SQVTM and CDR2 ANQGSEA. V lost 6 bases and J lost 11, with 20 bases in between. This CDR3 is 13 amino acids long. The CDR3 DNA is TGCAGCGTAGAGACAGCGCCCGGGACGGCCCAGCATTTT. Translated, it gives CSVETAPGTAQHF.

The genes are TRBV7-9 and TRBJ2-7; D remains ambiguous. Germline V gene sequence: CDR1 SEHNR, CDR2 FQNEAQ (reference sequence). The CDR3 covers 11 residues. V lost 7 bases to trimming and J lost 6 bases, with 10 bases between them. The CDR3 bases are TGTGCCAGCACCCAGTCCGTCGAGCAGTACTTC. Protein product: CASTQSVEQYF.

The chain has TRBV6-6 and TRBJ2-3; D might be TRBD2 (5 bases). The CDR3 sequence is 16 residues long. The germline gives CDR1 MNHNY, CDR2 SVGAGI (reference sequence). Trimming left V 0 bases short and J 4 bases short, with 14 bases between. The CDR3, as DNA: TGTGCCAGCAGTTACTCGCTTAACCCCGGGGCAGATACGCAGTATTTT. As protein: CASSYSLNPGADTQYF.

The V call is TRBV7-2, the J call TRBJ2-1; tentative D call: TRBD1 (6 bases). Trimming removed 1 base from V and 4 bases from J, with 11 bases in between. Germline assignment: CDR1 SGHTA and CDR2 FQGNSA. The CDR3 extends over 15 amino acids. The CDR3 DNA is TGTGCCAGCAGCTTAGATGCCAGGGGTTACAATGAGCAGTTCTTC. This gives the protein CASSLDARGYNEQFF. Based on the CDR3 plus reference TRBV7-2 and TRBJ2-1, the full variable domain is GAGVSQSPSNKVTEKGKDVELRCDPISGHTALYWYRQSLGQGLEFLIYFQGNSAPDKSGLPSDRFSAERTGGSVSTLTIQRTQQEDSAVYLCASSLDARGYNEQFFGPGTRLTVL.

This chain uses TRBV4-1 with TRBJ1-4; no clear D. This CDR3 has 14 residues. The V end lost 5 bases, the J end lost 7 bases, and 14 bases lay between the germline ends. Looked up from germline, CDR1 is MGHRA and CDR2 is YSYEKL. The CDR3 DNA is TGCGCCAGCAGCTACGACTCTTTTACTGAAAAACTGTTTTTT. It specifies CASSYDSFTEKLFF.

The V gene is TRBV14, the J gene TRBJ1-2; D might be TRBD1 (5 bases). The CDR3 has 17 residues. Germline lookup yields CDR1 SGHDN and CDR2 FVKESK. V lost 4 bases, J lost 4 bases, and 22 bases lay in between. Here the CDR3 DNA reads TGTGCCAGCAGCCCCGGGGAGGGGACCGCCGTCAGCTATGGCTACACCTTC. It translates to CASSPGEGTAVSYGYTF. The full variable domain, its missing parts supplied by reference TRBV14 and TRBJ1-2, is EAGVTQFPSHSVIEKGQTVTLRCDPISGHDNLYWYRRVMGKEIKFLLHFVKESKQDESGMPNNRFLAERTGGTYSTLKVQPAELEDSGVYFCASSPGEGTAVSYGYTFGSGTRLTVV.

In its sample, this clonotype was seen a few times. This chain links TRBV20-1 with TRBJ2-1; the match to TRBD2 covers 8 bases. V shed 4 bases, J shed 1 base, and the junction held 6 bases outside the gene matches. CDR3 length: 15 residues. Germline CDR1 and CDR2: DFQATT and SNEGSKA (reference sequence). CDR3 loop: CSATPTSASYNEQFF. As DNA, the CDR3 is TGCAGTGCTACCCCGACTAGCGCTTCCTACAATGAGCAGTTCTTC.

This clonotype was detected only a few times. The rearrangement uses TRBV5-1 and TRBJ2-3; 8 nucleotides agree with TRBD1. The germline V gene encodes CDR1 SGHRS and CDR2 YFSETQ. This CDR3 has 15 amino acids. V was clipped by 4 bases and J by 6 bases; unmatched bases: 10. The CDR3 DNA reads as TGCGCCAGCAGCGGGACAGGTCTTGTTTTGGATACGCAGTATTTT. As protein: CASSGTGLVLDTQYF. Supplemented by reference TRBV5-1 and TRBJ2-3, the full variable domain reads KAGVTQTPRYLIKTRGQQVTLSCSPISGHRSVSWYQQTPGQGLQFLFEYFSETQRNKGNFPGRFSGRQFSNSRSEMNVSTLELGDSALYLCASSGTGLVLDTQYFGPGTRLTVL.

V usage is TRBV24-1 and J usage is TRBJ2-3, with no clear D. CDR3 size: 13 residues. V was pared by 9 bases and J by 1 base, with 10 bases between. Germline CDR1 and CDR2: KGHDR and SFDVKD. As DNA, the CDR3 is TGTGCCACCGGTTACACTGGCACAGATACGCAGTATTTT. Residues: CATGYTGTDTQYF.

This chain connects TRBV4-3 to TRBJ1-1, with 8 bases aligning to TRBD1. Losses at the gene ends were 4 bases for V and 4 bases for J; bases not matched to a gene: 8. Germline CDR1 reads LGHNA; CDR2 reads YSLEER. This CDR3 is 15 amino acids long. Written as DNA, the CDR3 is TGCGCCAGCAGCCCTGACAGGGGTGTGGTCACTGAAGCTTTCTTT. Protein product: CASSPDRGVVTEAFF.

This clonotype was seen a handful of times. V gene TRBV29-1 combines with J gene TRBJ2-6, with D perhaps TRBD1 (6 bases). Germline V lookup: CDR1 SQVTM, CDR2 ANQGSEA. This CDR3 spans 16 amino acids. Trimming left V 1 base short and J 0 bases short, with 10 bases between. As DNA, the CDR3 is TGCAGCGTTGAAGGGACAGAGTTCTCTGGGGCCAACGTCCTGACTTTC. Translated, it gives CSVEGTEFSGANVLTF.

The sample holds many counts of this clonotype. J is TRBJ1-2 and V is TRBV5-1; tentative D call: TRBD1 (5 bases). V gave up 0 bases and J gave up 7 bases, with 22 bases separating them. The CDR3 length is 17 residues. Germline V gene sequence: CDR1 SGHRS, CDR2 YFSETQ. In DNA form, the CDR3 reads TGCGCCAGCAGCTTGGGGGGGGGTGCCCAAAGGATCTCTGGCTACACCTTC. Protein sequence: CASSLGGGAQRISGYTF.